The T cell receptor beta chain under discussion was sequenced for a study of OX40 agonist ivuxolimab in advanced cancers. Study conclusions and caveats: In the expanded peripheral T cells, antigen specificity was never determined. On average, a greater number of expanded clones characterised CD8+ T cells relative to CD4+. Among patients with partial responses at 0.1-3.0 mg/kg, clonal expansion was among the lowest.

Note on this clone: Antigen: not known.

The assay was immunoSEQ multiplex PCR, and TCRdb's table has in-frame clones only and misses some. Of 75,000 to 100,000 clones listed, less than 85% are singletons. Autoimmune disease history or systemic immunosuppression meant exclusion. From germline, CDR1 is KGHSH and CDR2 LQKENI. V was trimmed by 3 bases and J by 6 bases, leaving 15 bases between them. There are 14 residues in the CDR3. The genes are TRBV18 and TRBJ2-7; weak D call: TRBD2 (5 bases). The source was CD4+ or CD8+ T cells sorted from blood, collected in a trial of the OX40 agonist ivuxolimab. The TCR was taken from an adult with an advanced solid tumor such as melanoma, head and neck, liver or kidney cancer. CDR3 loop: CASSPRESSAEQYF. CDR3 coding DNA: TGTGCCAGCTCACCCCGGGAATCCTCGGCCGAGCAGTACTTC.